This is a list of T cell receptor beta chains from one sample in a study of vaccination and CD4 T cells after COVID-19. TCRdb passed the PCR reads through MiXCR, listing each CDR3 protein once. The sample has about 15,000 distinct CDR3 sequences, 42% seen once. These receptors' antigens are unknown. Sequencing input: cultured CD4+ T cells from blood. All receptors come from a human donor with COVID-19. The CDR3 runs from the conserved cysteine through the conserved F or W. A D gene is named only where the DNA matches it firmly. Some rows have no size entry. The others give once, few or many, or a class for an expanded clone.

>TRBV6-1|TRBJ1-2|NA|NA|14
CASIRLGSNYGYTF
TGTGCCAGCATCAGGCTGGGATCTAACTATGGCTACACCTTC
>TRBV19|TRBJ2-5|NA|few|13
CASSGSAQETQYF
TGTGCCAGTAGTGGGTCAGCCCAAGAGACCCAGTACTTC
>TRBV2|TRBJ2-3|TRBD1|NA|16
CASSASRQGATDTQYF
TGTGCCAGCAGTGCTTCCCGACAGGGGGCAACAGATACGCAGTATTTT
>TRBV11-2|TRBJ2-7|TRBD1|few|15
CASSSYRGLAYEQYF
TGTGCCAGCAGCTCATACAGGGGATTGGCCTACGAGCAGTACTTC
>TRBV7-8|TRBJ2-7|TRBD1|once|14
CASSWMDREYEQYF
TGTGCCAGCAGCTGGATGGACAGGGAGTACGAGCAGTACTTC
>TRBV5-6|TRBJ2-7|NA|NA|15
CASSLMGAGANEQYF
TGTGCCAGCAGCTTGATGGGGGCGGGGGCGAACGAGCAGTACTTC
>TRBV19|TRBJ2-1|TRBD2|few|16
CASSTPGGSSYNEQFF
TGTGCCAGTAGTACCCCCGGGGGGAGCTCCTACAATGAGCAGTTCTTC
>TRBV9|TRBJ1-1|TRBD1|NA|20
CASSVGLSGTGGARNTEAFF
TGTGCCAGCAGCGTAGGGCTCTCCGGGACAGGGGGCGCGAGGAACACTGAAGCTTTCTTT
>TRBV7-9|TRBJ1-2|NA|NA|24
CASTNQTSMYLCASSLLGNYGYTF
NA
>TRBV20-1|TRBJ2-3|NA|few|14
CSASVGNGKDTQYF
TGCAGTGCTAGCGTGGGTAACGGAAAAGATACGCAGTATTTT
>TRBV20-1|TRBJ2-1|NA|NA|13
CSASQQSGPWEYF
TGCAGTGCTAGTCAACAGAGCGGCCCTTGGGAGTACTTC
>TRBV28|TRBJ1-5|NA|few|15
CASSGTPVGNQPQHF
TGTGCCAGCAGTGGGACCCCGGTTGGCAATCAGCCCCAGCATTTT
>TRBV27|TRBJ1-6|NA|NA|12
CASSYYNSPLHF
TGTGCCAGCAGTTACTATAATTCACCCCTCCACTTT
>TRBV20-1|TRBJ2-3|TRBD2|NA|17
CSARGSGGAGSTDTQYF
TGCAGTGCTAGAGGGAGCGGGGGGGCCGGGAGCACAGATACGCAGTATTTT
>TRBV10-1|TRBJ2-3|TRBD2|NA|15
CASSPAGGRGDTQYF
TGCGCCAGCAGTCCAGCGGGGGGGCGGGGAGATACGCAGTATTTT
>TRBV2|TRBJ1-1|TRBD1|large|16
CASRAGYGQGLAEAFF
TGTGCCAGCAGGGCCGGGTACGGACAGGGTCTCGCTGAAGCTTTCTTT
>TRBV6-1|TRBJ2-4|NA|few|13
CASSSTPGNIQYF
TGTGCCAGCAGCTCGACTCCAGGAAACATTCAGTACTTC
>TRBV25-1|TRBJ2-6|TRBD2|NA|16
CASSELSSGGANVLTF
TGTGCCAGCAGTGAACTGTCTAGCGGTGGGGCCAACGTCCTGACTTTC
>TRBV14|TRBJ1-2|NA|few|14
CASSDPGRGYGYTF
TGTGCCAGCAGCGATCCAGGGAGGGGCTATGGCTACACCTTC
>TRBV20-1|TRBJ1-2|TRBD1|few|16
CSARLRGQGARYGYTF
TGCAGTGCTAGACTAAGAGGACAGGGGGCTCGGTATGGCTACACCTTC
>TRBV28|TRBJ1-2|NA|NA|15
CASSYREPTNYGYTF
TGTGCCAGCAGTTACAGGGAACCGACTAACTATGGCTACACCTTC
>TRBV20-1|TRBJ2-3|NA|NA|11
CSARASPTQYF
TGCAGTGCTAGAGCGTCTCCTACGCAGTATTTT
>TRBV7-2|TRBJ1-3|NA|medium-sized|14
CASSLAGAGNTIYF
TGTGCCAGCAGCTTAGCTGGGGCTGGAAACACCATATATTTT
>TRBV2|TRBJ1-6|NA|few|15
CASRIVQGGNSPLHF
TGTGCCAGCAGGATAGTTCAGGGAGGTAATTCACCCCTCCACTTT
>TRBV6-1|TRBJ2-7|TRBD1|NA|13
CASSGTTGDEQYF
TGTGCCAGCAGTGGAACAACAGGGGACGAGCAGTACTTC
>TRBV2|TRBJ2-4|NA|NA|12
CASMRAKNIQYF
TGTGCCAGCATGAGGGCCAAAAACATTCAGTACTTC
>TRBV20-1|TRBJ2-7|TRBD1|few|14
CSAIGTGTRDEQYF
TGCAGTGCTATAGGGACAGGTACTCGGGACGAGCAGTACTTC